The clone carrying this T cell receptor (beta chain) was detected a few times. Its matching antigen is unknown. The source of the sample is a study of vaccination and CD4 T cells after COVID-19. Sequence data for DNA of cultured CD4+ T cells were generated by the Oncomine TCR Beta short-read assay. TCRdb fed the PCR reads into MiXCR, producing one record per CDR3 protein. The table records about 21,000 distinct CDR3 sequences, around two fifths of them present only once. The V gene lost 1 base and the J gene lost 0 bases, with 15 bases spanning the gap. The CDR3 consists of 17 residues. Germline loops: CDR1 SGHVS, CDR2 FQNEAQ. Treatment: roughly 10-day PBMC culture with coronavirus spike peptide pools or control peptides (ViraFEST assay).

J is TRBJ1-1 and V is TRBV7-8; D not resolved. This clonotype was obtained from a human donor who had recovered from COVID-19. Specimen: CD4+ T cells from blood, cultured in vitro, collected before SARS-CoV-2 vaccination. CDR3 sequence reads: CASSLGSIAGLNTEAFF. The DNA of the CDR3 is TGTGCCAGCAGCTTAGGGAGCATCGCGGGTCTGAACACTGAAGCTTTCTTT.